The clone carrying this T cell receptor beta chain has just a few counts. Its antigen is unidentified. This specimen belongs to a study of T cells in Graves' hyperthyroidism and ophthalmopathy. Study observations and caveats: Progression to ophthalmopathy was predicted a median of roughly 6.6 months early. Blood also showed most of the thyroid clonotypes that were expanded above 0.001.

The germline V and J ends were trimmed by 3 bases and 6 bases, with 20 bases remaining between them. Looked up from germline, CDR1 is SGHNT and CDR2 is YENEEA. The CDR3 loop spans 16 amino acids. Amplified TCR beta CDR3 regions came from RNA transcripts. A first-round RT-PCR of the TCR CDR3 used the HTBI primer set. One entry per CDR3 protein results from TCRdb running MiXCR on the multiplex PCR reads. The sample yields approximately 600,000 distinct CDR3 sequences, roughly 20% seen once. Input material: blood. This sequence was found in a man between 25 and 39 years old with Graves' ophthalmopathy. The chain carries TRBV11-3 and TRBJ1-1, with D unresolved. CDR3 bases: TGTGCCAGCAGCTTGGAGATGAACCCCGCGAGCGCTGAAGCTTTCTTT. It translates to CASSLEMNPASAEAFF.